The 28 T cell receptor beta chains reported below all come from one sample, sequenced in a study of tumor-infiltrating lymphocytes in glioblastoma multiforme listed by TCRdb under 2017. Sequenced using an Illumina HiSeq 2500. A modified ARM-PCR protocol with multiple V-beta primers and a C-beta primer was used to build TCRB libraries from RNA via three nested multiplex PCR rounds. Starting from the raw public reads, TCRdb applied fastp trimming at Q25, assembled clones with MiXCR and retained in-frame beta chains. Identical CDR3 protein sequences are pooled into one entry, listed with their most common genes and DNA. In this sample the table shows about 11,000 distinct CDR3 sequences, over 60% of which occur a single time. The top ten clones comprise 30% to 45% of the sample. The sequencing sample was made of brain tumor tissue. The origin of the receptors is a male donor with glioblastoma.

Points on this clonotype: A junction end diverges from the germline sequence, so it may reflect a read error. CDR3: CATAGQHIKNTKAFF. In nucleotides, the CDR3 is TGTGCCACCGCGGGGCAGCATATAAAGAACACTAAAGCCTTCTTT. The chain combines TRBV6-2 or TRBV6-3 with TRBJ1-1, with D possibly matching TRBD1 (5 bases). The CDR3 runs 15 residues. CDR1 and CDR2 (germline): MNHEY, SVGEGT.

The chain has TRBV12-3 or TRBV12-4 and TRBJ2-1, with TRBD2 as a possible D gene (6 bases). CDR3 size: 12 residues. The V end lost 3 bases, the J end lost 15 bases, and 15 bases lay between the germline ends. Here the CDR3 reads CASSFAPGEPFF. The CDR3 nucleotides are TGTGCCAGCAGTTTCGCCCCGGGAGAACCGTTCTTC.

This clonotype was recorded a few times. A much larger clonotype is one base distant, so this may be a read error. V is TRBV11-3 and J is TRBJ1-1; 8 nucleotides match TRBD1. Germline loops: CDR1 SGHNT, CDR2 YENEEA. The CDR3 spans 13 residues. The chain's CDR3 is CSSSGGLRTEAFF. CDR3 DNA sequence: TGTTCCAGTTCAGGGGGCCTACGGACTGAAGCTTTCTTT.

This clonotype was counted only a few times. CDR3 amino acids: CASSATGEKLFF. CDR3 nucleotides: TGTGCCAGCAGCGCGACAGGGGAAAAACTGTTTTTT. The chain employs TRBV6-5 and TRBJ1-4; 7 nucleotides agree with TRBD1. The trim removed 6 bases at V and 8 bases at J, leaving 3 bases unmatched. Looked up from germline, CDR1 is MNHEY and CDR2 is SVGAGI. CDR3 size: 12 residues.

Only a few counts were recorded for this clonotype. One junction end does not reproduce the germline sequence, and a read error may be involved. The rearrangement uses TRBV12-3 or TRBV12-4 and TRBJ2-7; 9 bases match TRBD1. The CDR3 is 16 amino acids. CDR3 sequence reads: CASSLTATGGSVRTVF. CDR3 nucleotide sequence: TGTGCCAGCAGTTTAACCGCCACAGGGGGCTCCGTTAGAACCGTCTTC.

With respect to this clonotype: An end of the junction does not agree with germline; a read error may underlie this. The rearrangement links TRBV14 to TRBJ2-2, with D hard to call. The CDR3 is 15 amino acids. CDR1 is SGHDN and CDR2 is FVKESK in the germline V gene. The CDR3 spells CASNPVGRGTGELFF. The DNA of the CDR3 is TGTGCTAGCAACCCCGTTGGACGAGGCACCGGGGAGCTGTTTTTT.

The chain recombines TRBV20-1 with TRBJ2-7, with a tentative D call TRBD1 (6 bases). Germline V CDR1 and CDR2: DFQATT, SNEGSKA (reference sequence). The CDR3 totals 11 residues. V was cut by 3 bases and J by 6 bases, with 9 bases left in between. CDR3 region: CSASLGGEQYF. The CDR3 nucleotides are TGCAGTGCTAGCCTAGGGGGCGAGCAGTACTTC.

To note about this clonotype: The junction differs from germline at one of its ends, possibly a read error. The chain employs TRBV12-5 and TRBJ1-2; D perhaps matches TRBD1 (6 bases). Germline lookup yields CDR1 LGHNT and CDR2 FRNRAP. This CDR3 region has 13 residues. CDR3 in DNA: TGCGCTAGTTCCGGACAGACCGACTATGGCTACACCTTC. Protein: CASSGQTDYGYTF.

The rearrangement joins TRBV11-2 to TRBJ2-1; no firm D call. V lost 2 bases, J lost 5 bases, and 10 bases lay in between. There are 14 residues in the CDR3. CDR1 is SGHAT and CDR2 is FQNNGV in the germline V gene. In DNA form, the CDR3 reads TGTGCCAGCAGCTTACGCACAGCAGACAATGAGCAGTTCTTC. It translates to CASSLRTADNEQFF.

In regard to this clonotype: This clone may be a read error of a much larger clone one base away. This chain joins TRBV5-1 and TRBJ1-1, with a possible D match to TRBD1 (5 bases). This CDR3 is 16 amino acids long. V lost 4 bases to trimming and J lost 2 bases, with 18 bases between them. Germline V gene lookup returns CDR1 SGHRS and CDR2 YFSETQ. In DNA form, the CDR3 reads TGCGCCAGCAGCCCGACCGGACCGACAGTCAACACTGAAGCTTTCTTT. Amino acids: CASSPTGPTVNTEAFF.

The chain combines TRBV20-1 with TRBJ2-2, with 7 bases matching TRBD1. This CDR3 comprises 15 residues. The V segment lost 6 bases and the J segment 5 bases; nucleotides outside the gene matches: 12. Germline lookup yields CDR1 DFQATT and CDR2 SNEGSKA (reference sequence). The CDR3 DNA is TGCAGTGCACCCCGGAGCTCGGGACAGACCGGGGAGCTGTTTTTT. Its protein is CSAPRSSGQTGELFF.

This rearrangement joins TRBV12-5 to TRBJ2-5; 10 bases line up with TRBD1. The V gene's germline CDR1 is LGHNT and CDR2 FRNRAP. Unmatched junction bases numbered 5, after V lost 8 bases and J lost 5 bases. The CDR3 runs 13 residues. The CDR3 loop is CASSPGQGETQYF. The DNA of the CDR3 is TGTGCTAGTAGTCCGGGACAGGGGGAGACCCAGTACTTC.

J is TRBJ2-7 and V is TRBV12-3 or TRBV12-4; 15 bases line up with TRBD2. V trimming: 5 bases; J trimming: 6 bases; junction bases outside the gene matches: 11. This CDR3 spans 17 amino acids. The CDR3: CASSRIGLAGGPREQYF. CDR3 DNA: TGTGCCAGCAGTCGAATTGGACTAGCGGGAGGGCCACGCGAGCAGTACTTC.

The CDR3: CASSYAREGFYGYTF. The DNA for the CDR3 is TGTGCCAGCAGTTACGCTCGAGAAGGGTTCTATGGCTACACCTTC. The chain employs TRBV6-5 and TRBJ1-2; D ambiguous. The V and J ends lost 2 bases and 4 bases respectively, with 14 bases between them. Per the germline V gene, CDR1 is MNHEY and CDR2 is SVGAGI. The CDR3 sequence is 15 residues long.

The rearrangement links TRBV11-2 to TRBJ2-1; 8 bases match TRBD2. Germline V gives CDR1 SGHAT, CDR2 FQNNGV. V shed 2 bases and J 8 bases; nucleotides not matched to a gene: 11. The CDR3 contains 16 residues. In DNA, the CDR3 is TGTGCCAGCAGCTTATATAAGCGGGGGTGGGACCATGAGCAGTTCTTC. Amino acid sequence: CASSLYKRGWDHEQFF.

The chain carries TRBV10-2 and TRBJ2-1; 10 nucleotides agree with TRBD2. The CDR3 totals 14 residues. With 7 bases clipped from V and 6 bases from J, the junction kept 6 bases outside the gene matches. Germline V gene sequence: CDR1 WSHSY, CDR2 SAAADI. The DNA of the CDR3 is TGCGCCAGCACGGCTAGCGGGAGAAGCAATGAGCAGTTCTTC. As protein: CASTASGRSNEQFF.

The table lists this clonotype with a few counts. V gene TRBV29-1 combines with J gene TRBJ1-2; no firm D call. The germline V gene has CDR1 SQVTM and CDR2 ANQGSEA. This CDR3 spans 12 amino acids. Trimming shortened V by 0 bases and J by 10 bases, and 12 bases separated the two germline ends. Here the CDR3 reads CSVEDGPVYYTF. DNA of the CDR3: TGCAGCGTTGAAGATGGCCCGGTTTACTACACCTTC.

The chain joins TRBV5-5 to TRBJ1-1; D gene uncertain. The germline V gene has CDR1 SGHKS and CDR2 YYEKEE (reference sequence). The V gene lost 3 bases and the J gene lost 4 bases, with 19 bases spanning the gap. The CDR3 loop spans 16 amino acids. The CDR3 spells CASSSSGLLPTTEAFF. CDR3 coding DNA: TGTGCCAGCAGCTCTTCCGGACTCCTCCCGACCACTGAAGCTTTCTTT.

The chain has TRBV20-1 and TRBJ2-7; 7 bases agree with TRBD2. Germline CDR1 is DFQATT and CDR2 is SNEGSKA (reference sequence). The CDR3 length is 16 residues. J lost 5 bases, V lost 0 bases, and 13 bases had no gene match. For the CDR3, the DNA is TGCAGTGCTAGAGATGTAGTCAAGCGGGACGATCACGAGCAGTACTTC. Protein: CSARDVVKRDDHEQYF.

This clonotype was picked up one time. V gene TRBV11-1 combines with J gene TRBJ2-1; maybe TRBD1 (5 bases). The CDR3 has 13 residues. Trimming stripped 7 bases from V and 8 bases from J, with 15 bases between. Germline V CDR1 and CDR2: SGHAT, FQDESV (reference sequence). Here the CDR3 DNA reads TGTGCCAGCAACCTTGGGGTAGGGGATGAGCAGTTCTTC. It specifies CASNLGVGDEQFF.

A remark on this clonotype: A read error may account for a junction end that differs from germline. The chain recombines TRBV20-1 with TRBJ2-3; 8 bases align to TRBD1. This CDR3 is built from 15 residues. CDR1 DFQATT and CDR2 SNEGSKA come from the germline V gene (reference sequence). The CDR3 DNA is TGCAGTGCCCTACGGACAGGGATGAACCTTAATACGCGGTATTTT. Translation: CSALRTGMNLNTRYF.

The sample holds one count of this clonotype. V is TRBV20-1 and J is TRBJ2-5; TRBD1 agrees at 8 bases. The length of the CDR3 is 16 residues. V shed 0 bases and J 2 bases; nucleotides not matched to a gene: 8. Germline loops: CDR1 DFQATT, CDR2 SNEGSKA (reference sequence). Here the CDR3 DNA reads TGCAGTGCTAGAGACCTCATAAACAGGGGGCAAGAGACCCAGTACTTC. Protein: CSARDLINRGQETQYF.

Only one count was recorded for this clonotype. This sequence joins TRBV12-5 and TRBJ1-5; D not resolved. This CDR3 is 13 amino acids long. The germline CDR1 and CDR2 sequences are LGHNT and FRNRAP. Trimming shortened V by 3 bases and J by 8 bases, and 11 bases separated the two germline ends. CDR3 DNA: TGTGCTAGTGGTTTACGAGGGTTAGAGCCCCAGCATTTT. Protein sequence: CASGLRGLEPQHF.

The sample holds many counts of this clonotype. This chain uses TRBV5-1 with TRBJ2-7; tentative D call: TRBD1 (5 bases). CDR3 length equals 15 residues. The germline V gene has CDR1 SGHRS and CDR2 YFSETQ. The germline V and J ends were trimmed by 4 bases and 0 bases, with 14 bases remaining between them. The CDR3 here is CASSPGREFSYEQYF. The CDR3 coding sequence is TGCGCCAGCAGCCCGGGCAGGGAATTCTCCTACGAGCAGTACTTC.

As regards this clonotype: This likely comes from a read error, as the CDR3 has no conserved phenylalanine or tryptophan at its end. The chain recombines TRBV20-1 with TRBJ2-1, with 13 bases aligning to TRBD2. The germline V gene has CDR1 DFQATT and CDR2 SNEGSKA (reference sequence). CDR3 length: 16 amino acids. In DNA, the CDR3 is TGCAGTGCTAGTCGACCGGGACTAGCGGGAATGAATGAACAGTTCTAT. The encoded protein is CSASRPGLAGMNEQFY.

This chain uses TRBV6-1 with TRBJ1-5, with D possibly being TRBD1 (5 bases). Per the germline V gene, CDR1 is MNHNS and CDR2 is SASEGT. The CDR3 consists of 15 residues. Trimming removed 5 bases from V and 0 bases from J, with 11 bases in between. The CDR3 here is CASSTDSYSNQPQHF. The CDR3 nucleotides are TGTGCCAGCAGTACCGACAGCTATAGCAATCAGCCCCAGCATTTT.

The V call is TRBV12-1, the J call TRBJ2-2. TRBV12-1 is designated a pseudogene. The CDR3 spans 14 residues. The CDR3 DNA sequence: TGTGCCAGCAGCTTTGGGGGATCCACCGGGGAGCTGTTTTTT. The encoded protein is CASSFGGSTGELFF.

A remark on this clonotype: Compared with germline, one end of the junction differs, possibly owing to a read error. This sequence joins TRBV5-1 and TRBJ2-3; D may be TRBD1 or TRBD2 (5 bases each). This CDR3 spans 14 amino acids. CDR1 is SGHRS, CDR2 YFSETQ, per germline. The DNA of the CDR3 is TGCGTCAGCAGCCGGGACCGGCACACAGATACGCAGTATTTT. Translating it yields CVSSRDRHTDTQYF. The full variable domain, its missing parts supplied by reference TRBV5-1 and TRBJ2-3, is KAGVTQTPRYLIKTRGQQVTLSCSPISGHRSVSWYQQTPGQGLQFLFEYFSETQRNKGNFPGRFSGRQFSNSRSEMNVSTLELGDSALYLCVSSRDRHTDTQYFGPGTRLTVL.